A selection of T cell receptor beta chains follows, all from one sample in a study of cytomegalovirus exposure and HLA in healthy donors. Assay: immunoSEQ multiplex PCR; the TCRdb copy retains only in-frame clones and omits some. The sample gives tens of thousands of clones, over 65% of which show up once; 3.8% is in the top ten. Sequenced material: PBMCs. The origin of the receptors is a man aged 50 to 60 in good health and CMV-seronegative. Both conserved end residues are part of each CDR3. A D gene is named only where the DNA matches it firmly. A clone size is listed for some rows: how often the clone was seen (once, few, many), or a class if it is expanded.

j_gene | v_gene | d_gene | abundance | CDR3nt | CDR3aa
TRBJ1-3 | TRBV6-1 | TRBD1 | - | TGTGCCAGTCGAACAGGGGCTACCGGCGTGAACACCATATATTTT | CASRTGATGVNTIYF
TRBJ2-1 | TRBV28 | TRBD2 | - | TGTGCCAGCAGTCACATTAGCGGGGAAGGCGATGAGCAGTTCTTC | CASSHISGEGDEQFF
TRBJ1-3 | TRBV5-5 | - | - | TGTGCCAGCAGCTTGTGGGACAAACTGAGCTCTGGAAACACCATATATTTT | CASSLWDKLSSGNTIYF
TRBJ2-3 | TRBV5-1 | TRBD1 | - | TGCGCCAGCAGCCCCCTTACAGGGGCGGCAGATACGCAGTATTTT | CASSPLTGAADTQYF
TRBJ2-7 | TRBV2 | TRBD2 | - | TGTGCCAGCAATAACTGGACTAGCGCTTCCTACGAGCAGTACTTC | CASNNWTSASYEQYF
TRBJ1-4 | TRBV4-1 | - | - | TGCGCCAGCAGCCAGGCCGGGGTTAGAAATGAAAAACTGTTTTTT | CASSQAGVRNEKLFF
TRBJ2-4 | TRBV21-1 | - | once | TGTGCCAGCAGCAAAGCTCGGGACCGGGACAGGGGTTCTTTC | CASSKARDRDRGSF
TRBJ2-2 | TRBV28 | TRBD2 | - | TGTGCCAGCAGCCCTCCCCTGGGCGGGGGGCGAACCGGGGAGCTGTTTTTT | CASSPPLGGGRTGELFF
TRBJ1-6 | TRBV28 | TRBD1 | - | TGTGCCAGCAGTTTGGGACAGGGGGGTTCACCCCTCCACTTT | CASSLGQGGSPLHF
TRBJ2-3 | TRBV7-6 | TRBD2 | - | TGTGCCAGCAGCTTAGCAGGACTAGCGGGAGAGAGGACAGATACGCAGTATTTT | CASSLAGLAGERTDTQYF
TRBJ2-5 | TRBV29-1 | - | - | TGCAGCGTTGCAGGGATGCCTTTTCTCCAAGAGACCCAGTACTTC | CSVAGMPFLQETQYF
TRBJ1-2 | TRBV29-1 | - | few | TGCAGCGTCCACAGTGGAGGGAGATTCTACACCTTC | CSVHSGGRFYTF
TRBJ2-5 | TRBV18 | - | - | TGTGCCAGCTCACCAAATTCAGGTGGCAGCTTAGAGACCCAGTACTTC | CASSPNSGGSLETQYF
TRBJ2-5 | TRBV13 | - | - | TGTGCCAGCAGCCCCCGTAAGGGGGGGGAGACCCAGTACTTC | CASSPRKGGETQYF
TRBJ2-3 | TRBV5-1 | - | - | TGCGCCAGCAGCCGAGGAGGGGCGAGCACAGATACGCAGTATTTT | CASSRGGASTDTQYF
TRBJ2-5 | TRBV2 | - | - | TGTGCCAGCAGTGCTGTAGGTTTGACAGAAAGAGAGACCCAGTACTTC | CASSAVGLTERETQYF
TRBJ1-1 | TRBV7-9 | TRBD1 | - | TGTGCCAGCAGCCAGGGGGACACTGAAGCTTTCTTT | CASSQGDTEAFF
TRBJ1-4 | TRBV28 | TRBD1 | - | TGTGCCAGCAGTTTAGGGGGGACAGTTAATGAAAAACTGTTTTTT | CASSLGGTVNEKLFF
TRBJ2-1 | TRBV5-4 | - | - | TGTGCCAGCAGCTTGGCGGGACTTAGATTGGGTGAGCAGTTCTTC | CASSLAGLRLGEQFF
TRBJ2-7 | TRBV4-3 | - | - | TGCGCCAGCAGCCACGCCGAGGGGGGGGACTACGAGCAGTACTTC | CASSHAEGGDYEQYF
TRBJ1-1 | TRBV11-2 | TRBD1 | - | TGTGCCAGCAGCTTGGGACAGGGGCGTTTTGAAGCTTTCTTT | CASSLGQGRFEAFF